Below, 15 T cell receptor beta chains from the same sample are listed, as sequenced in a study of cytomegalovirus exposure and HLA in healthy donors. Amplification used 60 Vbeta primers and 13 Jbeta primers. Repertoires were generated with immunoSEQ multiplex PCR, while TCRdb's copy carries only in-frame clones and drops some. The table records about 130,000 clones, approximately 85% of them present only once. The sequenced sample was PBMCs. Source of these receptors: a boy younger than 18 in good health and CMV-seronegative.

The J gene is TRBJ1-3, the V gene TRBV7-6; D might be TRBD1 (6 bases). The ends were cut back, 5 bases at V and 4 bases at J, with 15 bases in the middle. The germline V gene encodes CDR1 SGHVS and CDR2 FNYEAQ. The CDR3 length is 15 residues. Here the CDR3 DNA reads TGTGCCAGCAGCGCGGAGGGGGGGTACGGAAACACCATATATTTT. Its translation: CASSAEGGYGNTIYF.

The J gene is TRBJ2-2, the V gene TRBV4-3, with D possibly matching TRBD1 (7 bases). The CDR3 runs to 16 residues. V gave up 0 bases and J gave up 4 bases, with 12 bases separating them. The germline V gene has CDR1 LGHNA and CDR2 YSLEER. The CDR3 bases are TGCGCCAGCAGCCAAGAGGGGCAGGGGGGCACCGGGGAGCTGTTTTTT. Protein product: CASSQEGQGGTGELFF.

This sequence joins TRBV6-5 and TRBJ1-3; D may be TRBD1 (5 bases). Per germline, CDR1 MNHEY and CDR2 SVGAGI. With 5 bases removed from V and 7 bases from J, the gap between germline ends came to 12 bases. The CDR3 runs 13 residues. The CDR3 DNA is TGTGCCAGCAGTGGACCGGGGGTGAACACCATATATTTT. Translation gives CASSGPGVNTIYF.

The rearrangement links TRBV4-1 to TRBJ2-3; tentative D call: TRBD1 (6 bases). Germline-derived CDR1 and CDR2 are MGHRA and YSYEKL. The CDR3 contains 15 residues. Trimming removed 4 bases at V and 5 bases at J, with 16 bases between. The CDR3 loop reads CASSPLQGGKDTQYF. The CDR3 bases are TGCGCCAGCAGCCCGTTACAGGGTGGTAAAGATACGCAGTATTTT.

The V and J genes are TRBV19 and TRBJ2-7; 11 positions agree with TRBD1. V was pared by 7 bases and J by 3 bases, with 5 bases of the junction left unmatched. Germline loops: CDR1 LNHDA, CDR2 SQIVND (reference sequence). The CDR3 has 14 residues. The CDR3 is CASKLGTGGYEQYF. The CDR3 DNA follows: TGTGCCAGTAAACTCGGGACAGGGGGCTACGAGCAGTACTTC. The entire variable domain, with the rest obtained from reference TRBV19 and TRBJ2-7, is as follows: DGGITQSPKYLFRKEGQNVTLSCEQNLNHDAMYWYRQDPGQGLRLIYYSQIVNDFQKGDIAEGYSVSREKKESFPLTVTSAQKNPTAFYLCASKLGTGGYEQYFGPGTRLTVT.

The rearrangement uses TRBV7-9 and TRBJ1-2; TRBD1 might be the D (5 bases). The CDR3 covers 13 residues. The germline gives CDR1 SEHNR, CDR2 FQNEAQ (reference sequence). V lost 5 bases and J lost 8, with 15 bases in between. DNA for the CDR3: TGTGCCAGCAGCCCTGAAGGGGATTCCGGCTACACCTTC. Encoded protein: CASSPEGDSGYTF.

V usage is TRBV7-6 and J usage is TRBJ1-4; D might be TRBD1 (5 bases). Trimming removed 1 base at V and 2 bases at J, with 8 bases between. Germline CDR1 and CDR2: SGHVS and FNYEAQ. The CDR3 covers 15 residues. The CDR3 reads CASSLGGTTNEKLFF. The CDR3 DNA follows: TGTGCCAGCAGCTTAGGGGGCACCACTAATGAAAAACTGTTTTTT. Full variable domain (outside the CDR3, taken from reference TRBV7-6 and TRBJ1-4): GAGVSQSPRYKVTKRGQDVALRCDPISGHVSLYWYRQALGQGPEFLTYFNYEAQQDKSGLPNDRFSAERPEGSISTLTIQRTEQRDSAMYRCASSLGGTTNEKLFFGSGTQLSVL.

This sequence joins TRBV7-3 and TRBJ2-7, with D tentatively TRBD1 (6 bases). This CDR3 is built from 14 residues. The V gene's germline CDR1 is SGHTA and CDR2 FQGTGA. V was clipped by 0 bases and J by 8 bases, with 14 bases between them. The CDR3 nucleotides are TGTGCCAGCAGCTTAACAGGGGGTCCTACCCAGCAGTACTTC. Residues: CASSLTGGPTQQYF.

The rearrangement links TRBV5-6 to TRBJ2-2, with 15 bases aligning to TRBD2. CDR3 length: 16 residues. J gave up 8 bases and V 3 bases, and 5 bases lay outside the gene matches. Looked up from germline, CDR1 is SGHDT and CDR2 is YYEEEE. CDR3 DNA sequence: TGTGCCAGCAGCTCGGGACTAGCGGGAGGTAGGGGGGAGCTGTTTTTT. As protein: CASSSGLAGGRGELFF.

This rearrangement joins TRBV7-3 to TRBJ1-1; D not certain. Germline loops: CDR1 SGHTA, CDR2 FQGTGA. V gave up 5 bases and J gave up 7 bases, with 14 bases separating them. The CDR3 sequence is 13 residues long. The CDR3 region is CASSPNGRDEAFF. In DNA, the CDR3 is TGTGCCAGCAGCCCCAACGGACGGGATGAAGCTTTCTTT. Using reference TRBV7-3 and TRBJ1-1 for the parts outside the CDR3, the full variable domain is GAGVSQTPSNKVTEKGKYVELRCDPISGHTALYWYRQSLGQGPEFLIYFQGTGAADDSGLPNDRFFAVRPEGSVSTLKIQRTERGDSAVYLCASSPNGRDEAFFGQGTRLTVV.

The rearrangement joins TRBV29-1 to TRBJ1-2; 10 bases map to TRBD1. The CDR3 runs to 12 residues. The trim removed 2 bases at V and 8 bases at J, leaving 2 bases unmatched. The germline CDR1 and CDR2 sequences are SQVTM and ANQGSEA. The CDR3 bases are TGCAGCGTTGAAAGGGGACAGGGGGGCTACACCTTC. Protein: CSVERGQGGYTF. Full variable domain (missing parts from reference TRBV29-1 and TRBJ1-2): SAVISQKPSRDICQRGTSLTIQCQVDSQVTMMFWYRQQPGQSLTLIATANQGSEATYESGFVIDKFPISRPNLTFSTLTVSNMSPEDSSIYLCSVERGQGGYTFGSGTRLTVV.

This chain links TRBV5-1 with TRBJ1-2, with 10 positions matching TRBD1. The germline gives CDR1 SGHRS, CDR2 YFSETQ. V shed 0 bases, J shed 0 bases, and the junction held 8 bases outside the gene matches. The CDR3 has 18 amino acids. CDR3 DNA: TGCGCCAGCAGCTTGGCCGGGACAGGGGCCCCCGCTAACTATGGCTACACCTTC. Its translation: CASSLAGTGAPANYGYTF. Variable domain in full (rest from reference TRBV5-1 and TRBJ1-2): KAGVTQTPRYLIKTRGQQVTLSCSPISGHRSVSWYQQTPGQGLQFLFEYFSETQRNKGNFPGRFSGRQFSNSRSEMNVSTLELGDSALYLCASSLAGTGAPANYGYTFGSGTRLTVV.

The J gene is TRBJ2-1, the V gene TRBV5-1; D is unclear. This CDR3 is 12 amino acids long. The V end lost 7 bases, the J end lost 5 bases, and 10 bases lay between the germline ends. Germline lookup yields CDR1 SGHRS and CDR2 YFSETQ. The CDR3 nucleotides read TGCGCCAGCTTCCGACTCCACAATGAGCAGTTCTTC. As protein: CASFRLHNEQFF.

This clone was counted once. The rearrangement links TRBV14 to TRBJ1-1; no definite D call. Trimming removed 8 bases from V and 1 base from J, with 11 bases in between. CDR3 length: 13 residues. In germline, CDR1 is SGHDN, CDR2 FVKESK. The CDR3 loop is CASARATNTEAFF. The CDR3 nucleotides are TGTGCCAGCGCCCGAGCCACGAACACTGAAGCTTTCTTT.

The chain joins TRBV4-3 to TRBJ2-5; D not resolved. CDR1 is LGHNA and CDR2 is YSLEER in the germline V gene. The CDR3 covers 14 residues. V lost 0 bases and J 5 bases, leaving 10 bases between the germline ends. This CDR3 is CASSQDWWRETQYF. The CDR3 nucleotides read TGCGCCAGCAGCCAAGATTGGTGGCGGGAGACCCAGTACTTC.